The 24 T cell receptor beta chains below all came from one sample that was sequenced in a study of control samples from healthy donors and cancer patients. Produced via immunoSEQ multiplex PCR; TCRdb's table is partial and in-frame only. The sample shows over 100,000 clones, 80% to 95% of them seen only once. Material for sequencing was blood. The receptor source for this set is a middle-aged man in good health.

V is TRBV30 and J is TRBJ2-2; D is uncertain. The CDR3 has 14 residues. Germline-derived CDR1 and CDR2 are GTSNPN and SVGIG (reference sequence). Trimming pared 2 bases from V and 6 bases from J, leaving 13 bases between. CDR3 residues: CAWSLGLRAGELFF. The CDR3 nucleotides read TGTGCCTGGAGTCTGGGCCTCCGGGCCGGGGAGCTGTTTTTT.

The V gene is TRBV30, the J gene TRBJ1-2; a weak D match, TRBD1 (5 bases). This CDR3 comprises 15 residues. Germline values: CDR1 GTSNPN, CDR2 SVGIG (reference sequence). Trimming took 4 bases from V and 4 from J, leaving 19 bases between them. CDR3 region: CAWTSTAGSGYGYTF. The CDR3 bases are TGTGCCTGGACCAGTACGGCAGGGAGCGGCTATGGCTACACCTTC.

The chain carries TRBV5-4 and TRBJ2-1; 11 bases line up with TRBD1. After removal of 4 bases from V and 0 bases from J, the junction contained 15 bases not matched to a gene. The CDR3 loop spans 20 amino acids. Germline V gives CDR1 SGHNT, CDR2 YYREEE (reference sequence). CDR3 region: CASSQGGQGVFLSSYNEQFF. The CDR3, as DNA: TGTGCCAGCAGCCAGGGGGGACAGGGGGTCTTCCTAAGCTCCTACAATGAGCAGTTCTTC.

The V gene is TRBV29-1, the J gene TRBJ2-7; 7 bases agree with TRBD2. CDR1 is SQVTM, CDR2 ANQGSEA, per germline. The CDR3 has 11 residues. V dropped 6 bases and J dropped 5; count of bases not matched to a gene: 4. The CDR3 loop reads CSVGLDNEQYF. The CDR3 nucleotides are TGCAGCGTCGGACTAGACAACGAGCAGTACTTC.

This clone occurred once. V is TRBV6-1 and J is TRBJ1-4, with 9 bases fitting TRBD1. The CDR3 is made up of 16 amino acids. With V trimmed by 4 bases and J by 5 bases, 8 bases remained unmatched. Germline V gene lookup returns CDR1 MNHNS and CDR2 SASEGT. The CDR3 is CASSALTGTGNEKLFF. DNA of the CDR3: TGTGCCAGCAGTGCCTTAACCGGGACAGGGAATGAAAAACTGTTTTTT.

This rearrangement joins TRBV6-2 or TRBV6-3 to TRBJ1-1, with D unclear. V shed 2 bases and J shed 5 bases, with 6 bases lying between them. Germline CDR1 reads MNHEY; CDR2 reads SVGEGT. The CDR3 has 12 residues. The CDR3 spells CASSYPNTEAFF. CDR3 in DNA: TGTGCCAGCAGTTACCCCAATACTGAAGCTTTCTTT.

The table lists this clone with a count of one. This chain connects TRBV6-5 to TRBJ1-2; no firm D call. The CDR3 has 14 residues. Per germline, CDR1 MNHEY and CDR2 SVGAGI. Trimming pared 3 bases from V and 2 bases from J, leaving 10 bases between. The CDR3 reads CASSYGGVNYGYTF. The CDR3 DNA reads TGTGCCAGCAGTTATGGCGGGGTGAACTATGGCTACACCTTC.

The J gene is TRBJ1-5, the V gene TRBV7-9, with D possibly matching TRBD1 (5 bases). The ends were cut back, 3 bases at V and 4 bases at J, with 10 bases in the middle. The CDR3 extends over 14 amino acids. Looked up from germline, CDR1 is SEHNR and CDR2 is FQNEAQ (reference sequence). DNA for the CDR3: TGTGCCAGCAGCTTTGACAGACCTAATCAGCCCCAGCATTTT. It yields the protein CASSFDRPNQPQHF.

V usage is TRBV28 and J usage is TRBJ2-1; 9 bases align to TRBD2. V trimming: 3 bases; J trimming: 5 bases; junction bases outside the gene matches: 8. CDR1 is MDHEN, CDR2 SYDVKM, per germline. This CDR3 spans 16 amino acids. DNA of the CDR3: TGTGCCAGCAGTTTCCAGGCGGGGGGGCCCCACAATGAGCAGTTCTTC. Encoded protein: CASSFQAGGPHNEQFF. Variable domain in full (rest from reference TRBV28 and TRBJ2-1): DVKVTQSSRYLVKRTGEKVFLECVQDMDHENMFWYRQDPGLGLRLIYFSYDVKMKEKGDIPEGYSVSREKKERFSLILESASTNQTSMYLCASSFQAGGPHNEQFFGPGTRLTVL.

The rearrangement uses TRBV11-2 and TRBJ1-1; D ambiguous. Germline CDR1 and CDR2: SGHAT and FQNNGV. The CDR3 is 12 amino acids. Trimming left V 0 bases short and J 8 bases short, with 7 bases between. CDR3 in DNA: TGTGCCAGCAGCTTAGAGTTCCAGGAAGCTTTCTTT. It encodes CASSLEFQEAFF.

The chain employs TRBV14 and TRBJ2-1, with 12 bases matching TRBD2. CDR1 SGHDN and CDR2 FVKESK come from the germline V gene. Trimming cost V 4 bases and J 16 bases; bases outside gene matches: 11. There are 14 residues in the CDR3. In DNA form, the CDR3 reads TGTGCCAGCAGCCTCGGGACTAGCGGGCCCTCCACATTCTTC. This gives the protein CASSLGTSGPSTFF.

The chain couples TRBV6-5 to TRBJ2-1; D not certain. V was shortened by 7 bases and J by 9 bases, with 10 bases between the two germline ends. The germline gives CDR1 MNHEY, CDR2 SVGAGI. This CDR3 spans 11 amino acids. The CDR3 reads CASMRTGEQFF. The CDR3, as DNA: TGTGCCAGCATGCGAACCGGTGAGCAGTTCTTC.

The chain employs TRBV5-1 and TRBJ2-7; D may be TRBD2 (5 bases). The CDR3 is 13 amino acids. Looked up from germline, CDR1 is SGHRS and CDR2 is YFSETQ. Trimming removed 3 bases at V and 7 bases at J, with 14 bases between. The CDR3 loop is CASSSGVAGEQYF. The CDR3 DNA sequence: TGCGCCAGCAGCTCCGGAGTCGCGGGTGAGCAGTACTTC.

The V and J genes are TRBV2 and TRBJ2-7; 8 nucleotides line up with TRBD1. With V trimmed by 10 bases and J by 4 bases, 6 bases remained unmatched. The CDR3 length is 12 residues. The germline V gene has CDR1 SNHLY and CDR2 FYNNEI. CDR3 sequence: CAISDRVYEQYF. The CDR3 nucleotides read TGTGCCATCTCGGACAGGGTTTACGAGCAGTACTTC.

The chain couples TRBV3-1 (or the pseudogene TRBV3-2) to TRBJ2-3; D not resolved. V lost 4 bases and J lost 7, with 6 bases in between. The CDR3 spans 11 residues. Germline values: CDR1 LGHDT, CDR2 YNNKEL (reference sequence). For the CDR3, the DNA is TGTGCCAGCAGCCTGGGAAATACGCAGTATTTT. It yields the protein CASSLGNTQYF.

The chain carries TRBV29-1 and TRBJ1-5; tentatively, D is TRBD1 (5 bases). Trimming removed 8 bases at V and 5 bases at J, with 16 bases between. This CDR3 has 13 residues. CDR1 is SQVTM, CDR2 ANQGSEA, per germline. The CDR3 spells CSFSAGGDQPQHF. DNA for the CDR3: TGCAGCTTTTCCGCCGGGGGGGATCAGCCCCAGCATTTT.

This clone turned up a few times. This chain connects TRBV28 to TRBJ1-5, with TRBD1 as a possible D gene (6 bases). Germline CDR1 MDHEN, CDR2 SYDVKM. CDR3 length: 16 amino acids. V was pared by 6 bases and J by 5 bases, with 20 bases between. CDR3 sequence: CASSSGAGSRDQPQHF. The CDR3 DNA follows: TGTGCCAGCAGCTCGGGGGCCGGGTCTCGCGATCAGCCCCAGCATTTT.

This clone was recorded only once. The chain has TRBV27 and TRBJ2-5; the match to TRBD1 covers 7 bases. Germline assignment: CDR1 MNHEY and CDR2 SMNVEV (reference sequence). V gave up 4 bases and J gave up 2 bases; unmatched junction bases: 4. This CDR3 spans 14 amino acids. As DNA, the CDR3 is TGTGCCAGCAGTTCAAACAGGGGTCAAGAGACCCAGTACTTC. Protein: CASSSNRGQETQYF.

V usage is TRBV11-1 and J usage is TRBJ2-2; tentatively, D is TRBD1 (5 bases). V shed 3 bases and J shed 4 bases, with 12 bases lying between them. The CDR3 spans 15 residues. CDR1 and CDR2 (germline): SGHAT, FQDESV (reference sequence). CDR3 nucleotides: TGTGCCAGCAGCTTGGGGCCAACTACCACCGGGGAGCTGTTTTTT. Residues: CASSLGPTTTGELFF.

The chain has TRBV5-6 and TRBJ1-5; 7 nucleotides line up with TRBD1. From germline, CDR1 is SGHDT and CDR2 YYEEEE. V was pared by 2 bases and J by 6 bases, with 2 bases of the junction left unmatched. The CDR3 spans 13 residues. The CDR3 DNA is TGTGCCAGCAGCTTCAGGGGGGGTCAGCCCCAGCATTTT. Its protein is CASSFRGGQPQHF.

This chain uses TRBV7-9 with TRBJ2-3; D gene uncertain. The ends were cut back, 5 bases at V and 2 bases at J, with 14 bases in the middle. Germline loops: CDR1 SEHNR, CDR2 FQNEAQ (reference sequence). The CDR3 sequence is 15 residues long. The CDR3 loop reads CASSPTPDPTDTQYF. The DNA of the CDR3 is TGTGCCAGCAGCCCGACTCCGGATCCCACAGATACGCAGTATTTT.

The CDR3 region has the DNA TGTGCCAGCAGCCAGTCCCCCACCGGGGAGCTGTTTTTT. Its translation is CASSQSPTGELFF. The gene calls are TRBV3-1 (or the pseudogene TRBV3-2) and TRBJ2-2; the D is unclear. Germline values: CDR1 LGHDT, CDR2 YNNKEL (reference sequence). The CDR3 totals 13 residues. Trimming left V 3 bases short and J 4 bases short, with 6 bases between.

The chain combines TRBV2 with TRBJ1-6, with TRBD1 as a possible D gene (6 bases). The CDR3 spans 13 residues. Trimming took 6 bases from V and 4 from J, leaving 7 bases between them. The germline V gene has CDR1 SNHLY and CDR2 FYNNEI. The CDR3 spells CASRGQYNSPLHF. The CDR3, as DNA: TGTGCCAGCAGAGGACAGTATAATTCACCCCTCCACTTT. The full variable domain, with the rest looked up from reference TRBV2 and TRBJ1-6, is EPEVTQTPSHQVTQMGQEVILRCVPISNHLYFYWYRQILGQKVEFLVSFYNNEISEKSEIFDDQFSVERPDGSNFTLKIRSTKLEDSAMYFCASRGQYNSPLHFGNGTRLTVT.

The chain carries TRBV19 and TRBJ2-1; 8 bases agree with TRBD1. The CDR3 is 14 amino acids. Trimming at V came to 4 bases and at J to 8 bases, leaving 7 bases not matched to a gene. Germline lookup yields CDR1 LNHDA and CDR2 SQIVND (reference sequence). CDR3 sequence (DNA): TGTGCCAGTAGTACGAGAGACAGGGGCCATGAGCAGTTCTTC. It codes for CASSTRDRGHEQFF.